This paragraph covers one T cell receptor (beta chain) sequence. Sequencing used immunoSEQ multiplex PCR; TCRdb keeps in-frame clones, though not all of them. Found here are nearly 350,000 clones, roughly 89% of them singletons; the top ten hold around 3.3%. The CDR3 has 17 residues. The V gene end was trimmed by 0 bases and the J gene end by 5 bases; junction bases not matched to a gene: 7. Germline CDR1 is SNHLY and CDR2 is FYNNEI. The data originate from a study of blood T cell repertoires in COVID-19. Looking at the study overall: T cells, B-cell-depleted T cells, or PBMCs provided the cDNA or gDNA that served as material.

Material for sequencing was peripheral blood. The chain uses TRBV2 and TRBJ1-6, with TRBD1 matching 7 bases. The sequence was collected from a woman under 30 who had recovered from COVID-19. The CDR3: CASSEAVRQGNNSPLHF. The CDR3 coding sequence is TGTGCCAGCAGTGAAGCGGTCAGACAGGGCAATAATTCACCCCTCCACTTT.